This T cell receptor (beta chain) was retrieved from a study of blood T cell repertoires in COVID-19. Study background: The United States, Italy and Spain supplied acute and convalescent COVID-19 samples. The analysed material was cDNA or gDNA that came from T cells, B-cell-depleted T cells, or PBMCs.

As originally analysed: Quantification of nucleated cells was approximated via reference gene primer amplification. Libraries were prepared by immunoSEQ multiplex PCR; TCRdb keeps only in-frame clonotypes and omits some of them. V and J calls and clone size come straight from that table; D and trimming were deduced from the DNA. Of about 180,000 clones in the sample, around 89% were seen once. Trimming left V 5 bases short and J 5 bases short, with 10 bases between. The length of the CDR3 is 13 residues. The germline CDR1 and CDR2 sequences are SEHNR and FQNEAQ (reference sequence). This TCR came from a woman aged 25 to 45 with acute or convalescent COVID-19. The chain joins TRBV7-9 to TRBJ1-3; no clear D. Sequenced input: peripheral blood. CDR3 in amino acids: CASSTSPRNTIYF. The CDR3 coding sequence is TGTGCCAGCAGCACGAGCCCCAGAAACACCATATATTTT.